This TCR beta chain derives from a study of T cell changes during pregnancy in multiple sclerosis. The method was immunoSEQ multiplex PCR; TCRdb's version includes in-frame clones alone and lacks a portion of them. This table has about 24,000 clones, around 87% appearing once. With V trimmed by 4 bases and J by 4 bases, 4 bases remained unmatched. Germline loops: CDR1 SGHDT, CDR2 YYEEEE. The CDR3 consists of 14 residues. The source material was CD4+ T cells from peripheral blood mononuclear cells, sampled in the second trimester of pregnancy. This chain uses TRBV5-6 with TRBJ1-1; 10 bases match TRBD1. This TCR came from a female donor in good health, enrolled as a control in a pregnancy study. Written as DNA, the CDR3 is TGTGCCAGCAGCCGACAGGGGGCTGGCACTGAAGCTTTCTTT. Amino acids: CASSRQGAGTEAFF.